This T cell receptor beta chain was identified in a study of blood T cell repertoires in COVID-19. Between the trimmed V and J ends, which lost 3 bases and 0 bases, there was a span of 10 bases. Looked up from germline, CDR1 is SGHAT and CDR2 is FQNNGV. The CDR3 loop spans 15 amino acids. Sequencing used immunoSEQ multiplex PCR; TCRdb keeps in-frame clones, though not all of them. This sample has about 220,000 clones; about 80% occur once, and the top ten carry approximately 4.9%. What was sequenced was PBMCs or T cells enriched from blood (not recorded which). The rearrangement uses TRBV11-2 and TRBJ2-3; D possibly corresponds to TRBD2 (5 bases). The source of this sequence is a woman aged 50 to 60 who had been exposed to COVID-19. CDR3 coding DNA: TGTGCCAGCAGCTTGGGAGAATCTAGCACAGATACGCAGTATTTT. Translating it yields CASSLGESSTDTQYF.